This T cell receptor beta chain emerged from a study of T cells in Graves' hyperthyroidism and ophthalmopathy. RNA transcripts gave rise to amplified TCR beta CDR3 regions. The HTBI set primed first-round TCR CDR3 RT-PCR. In TCRdb, the multiplex PCR reads were re-called with MiXCR into one record per CDR3 protein. The sample has fewer than 350,000 distinct CDR3 sequences; 20% to 25% are singletons. For Graves' hyperthyroidism to be stable, ophthalmopathy could not progress within 18 months. The hyperthyroidism patients had all been newly diagnosed, and their disease duration was under 2 months. Their ages ranged from 18 to 65 years. Clinical symptoms, serum thyroxine and TRAb, thyroid ultrasound and orbital computed tomography were used for the diagnoses. V shed 5 bases and J shed 4 bases, with 15 bases lying between them. Germline values: CDR1 MNHNS, CDR2 SASEGT. This CDR3 has 14 amino acids.

Sequencing was carried out using blood. The clonotype originates from a woman aged 45-59 years with Graves' hyperthyroidism. This chain uses TRBV6-1 with TRBJ2-7; D perhaps matches TRBD2 (5 bases). The CDR3 loop reads CASSPTGSEYEQYF. CDR3 DNA sequence: TGTGCCAGCAGTCCCACGGGGTCAGAATACGAGCAGTACTTC.